The 31 T cell receptor beta chains below all came from one sample that was sequenced in a study of blood T cells in healthy people across ages (dated by TCRdb to between 2015 and 2017). The library was built by means of 5' RACE. Sequencing was carried out with an Illumina HiSeq 2500. A second PCR of roughly 6 to 11 cycles was run with a J-beta primer mix and a sample-barcoded 5' primer. TCRdb applied fastp at Q25 and MiXCR to the public reads, then kept only in-frame beta chains. Every distinct CDR3 protein forms one entry, paired with its most common genes and DNA. In this sample the table shows roughly 1,300,000 distinct CDR3 sequences, almost 60% of which occur a single time. The ten largest make up about 6.7% of the sample. The sequencing sample was made of blood. All receptors derive from a man aged 18 to 35 in good health.

The chain links TRBV6-1 to TRBJ2-1; 11 nucleotides line up with TRBD2. The CDR3 covers 17 residues. From germline, CDR1 is MNHNS and CDR2 SASEGT. J was trimmed by 9 bases and V by 1 base; bases with no gene match: 11. CDR3 coding DNA: TGTGCCAGCAGTGAAGAGGGTCTAGCGGGAGGCTCCGGTGAGCAGTTCTTC. This encodes CASSEEGLAGGSGEQFF.

The J gene is TRBJ2-7, the V gene TRBV13; 9 bases are a match to TRBD1. CDR3 length: 15 amino acids. J was trimmed by 7 bases and V by 4 bases; bases with no gene match: 11. Germline V gene data show CDR1 as PRHDT and CDR2 as FYEKMQ (reference sequence). CDR3 sequence (DNA): TGTGCCAGCAGCTCCGAAAGACAGGGGGTGAGAGAGCAGTACTTC. This sequence encodes CASSSERQGVREQYF.

This rearrangement joins TRBV11-2 to TRBJ2-1; tentatively, D is TRBD2 (6 bases). Germline CDR1 reads SGHAT; CDR2 reads FQNNGV. The CDR3 has 14 amino acids. V was shortened by 4 bases and J by 4 bases, with 11 bases between the two germline ends. CDR3 coding DNA: TGTGCCAGCAGCTCGATGGGACTGTACAATGAGCAGTTCTTC. Encoded protein: CASSSMGLYNEQFF. The full variable domain, with the rest looked up from reference TRBV11-2 and TRBJ2-1, is EAGVAQSPRYKIIEKRQSVAFWCNPISGHATLYWYQQILGQGPKLLIQFQNNGVVDDSQLPKDRFSAERLKGVDSTLKIQPAKLEDSAVYLCASSSMGLYNEQFFGPGTRLTVL.

This chain joins TRBV5-5 and TRBJ1-1; 7 bases map to TRBD1. The CDR3 extends over 17 amino acids. Germline V gene sequence: CDR1 SGHKS, CDR2 YYEKEE (reference sequence). After removal of 2 bases from V and 2 bases from J, the junction contained 12 bases not matched to a gene. CDR3 DNA: TGTGCCAGCAGCTTTTACCTAACTTGGACAGGAAACACTGAAGCTTTCTTT. It encodes CASSFYLTWTGNTEAFF.

This clonotype has just a few counts. The chain joins TRBV20-1 to TRBJ2-7; possible D gene TRBD1, 6 bases. The germline gives CDR1 DFQATT, CDR2 SNEGSKA (reference sequence). V lost 4 bases to trimming and J lost 2 bases, with 24 bases between them. This CDR3 comprises 17 residues. DNA of the CDR3: TGCAGTGCTACTTCCCCTACGGGACAATGGCCTACCTACGAGCAGTACTTC. This translates into CSATSPTGQWPTYEQYF.

Only one count was recorded for this clonotype. The CDR3 DNA follows: TGTGCCACCTCGCCCGGAGCAGATACGCAGTATTTT. This translates into CATSPGADTQYF. The J gene is TRBJ2-3, the V gene TRBV12-3 or TRBV12-4; the D is unclear. Trimming shortened V by 10 bases and J by 4 bases, and 12 bases separated the two germline ends. CDR3 length: 12 amino acids.

Only a few counts were recorded for this clonotype. The rearrangement uses TRBV29-1 and TRBJ2-7, with D perhaps TRBD1 or TRBD2 (5 bases each). The CDR3 totals 13 residues. Germline lookup yields CDR1 SQVTM and CDR2 ANQGSEA. V was cut by 1 base and J by 4 bases, with 11 bases left in between. CDR3: CSVEAGPLYEQYF. CDR3 nucleotides: TGCAGCGTTGAAGCGGGACCACTTTACGAGCAGTACTTC.

V usage is TRBV6-6 and J usage is TRBJ2-1, with 9 bases matching TRBD2. J was trimmed by 4 bases and V by 6 bases; bases with no gene match: 7. The length of the CDR3 is 15 residues. Germline CDR1 MNHNY, CDR2 SVGAGI (reference sequence). The CDR3: CASRGRTSEYNEQFF. The CDR3 DNA sequence: TGTGCCAGCAGGGGACGGACTAGCGAGTACAATGAGCAGTTCTTC.

Of note for this clonotype: The junction departs from germline at one end; a sequencing error may be responsible. The chain is built from TRBV3-1 and TRBJ2-7, with 8 positions matching TRBD2. Germline CDR1 LGHDT, CDR2 YNNKEL (reference sequence). CDR3 length: 16 amino acids. CDR3 protein: CASSQDVRTSSHEQYF. The CDR3 DNA reads TGTGCCAGCAGCCAAGATGTAAGGACTAGCTCCCACGAGCAGTACTTC.

This clonotype has more than one count but fewer than ten. The chain uses TRBV28 and TRBJ2-1; 8 bases agree with TRBD2. The J segment lost 6 bases and the V segment lost 2 bases, leaving 9 bases of the junction unmatched. CDR1 and CDR2 (germline): MDHEN, SYDVKM. The CDR3 contains 16 residues. For the CDR3, the DNA is TGTGCCAGCAGTTTAGGCGGGAGGCTTGTAGGCAATGAGCAGTTCTTC. It translates to CASSLGGRLVGNEQFF.

This clonotype was observed a few times. J is TRBJ2-3 and V is TRBV27; D is uncertain. The CDR3 is made up of 11 amino acids. Germline CDR1 is MNHEY and CDR2 is SMNVEV (reference sequence). V lost 9 bases, J lost 2 bases, and 6 bases lay in between. The CDR3 bases are TGTGCCAGGTATAACACAGATACGCAGTATTTT. This gives the protein CARYNTDTQYF.

The chain employs TRBV2 and TRBJ1-5; D might be TRBD1 (5 bases). CDR3 length: 16 amino acids. The germline gives CDR1 SNHLY, CDR2 FYNNEI. V shed 0 bases and J shed 7 bases, with 16 bases lying between them. As DNA, the CDR3 is TGTGCCAGCAGTGAAGCGAGGAGTTCAGGGCGGCAGCCCCAGCATTTT. As protein: CASSEARSSGRQPQHF.

The chain couples TRBV11-2 to TRBJ2-7; perhaps TRBD1 as D (6 bases). In germline, CDR1 is SGHAT, CDR2 FQNNGV. This CDR3 is built from 14 residues. V shed 5 bases and J shed 3 bases, with 14 bases lying between them. Here the CDR3 reads CASSTRDTYYEQYF. In nucleotides, the CDR3 is TGTGCCAGCAGCACCCGGGACACCTACTACGAGCAGTACTTC.

In this sample, this clonotype turned up once. This rearrangement joins TRBV7-2 to TRBJ1-2; 8 nucleotides align to TRBD1. J lost 7 bases, V lost 1 base, and 14 bases had no gene match. Germline values: CDR1 SGHTA, CDR2 FQGNSA. The CDR3 runs 17 residues. The CDR3 is CASSLDPRTGRGRGYTF. The DNA of the CDR3 is TGTGCCAGCAGCTTAGATCCTCGGACAGGGCGTGGACGTGGCTACACCTTC.

This clonotype showed up just once. The chain links TRBV12-3 or TRBV12-4 to TRBJ2-1, with TRBD2 matching 8 bases. V dropped 6 bases and J dropped 9; count of bases not matched to a gene: 7. This CDR3 has 13 residues. CDR3 in amino acids: CASRWGLEVEQFF. The DNA of the CDR3 is TGTGCCAGCAGATGGGGACTAGAGGTTGAGCAGTTCTTC.

The rearrangement joins TRBV9 to TRBJ2-1; 8 bases align to TRBD2. The DNA matches TRBJ2-7 better at its end, which makes the J call doubtful. Germline CDR1 SGDLS, CDR2 YYNGEE. The CDR3 extends over 17 amino acids. The CDR3, as DNA: TGTGCCAGCAGCGTAGCGCCAATGGCGGGGGGCTCCTACGAGCAGTACTTC. Translating it yields CASSVAPMAGGSYEQYF.

The chain uses TRBV27 and TRBJ2-4; possibly TRBD1 for D (6 bases). The J call may be incorrect, as the DNA end agrees better with TRBJ2-5. The length of the CDR3 is 16 residues. The germline V gene encodes CDR1 MNHEY and CDR2 SMNVEV (reference sequence). CDR3 nucleotides: TGTGCCAGCAGTCCCGGGGCCTTCCCGAGGGGGGAGACCCAGTACTTC. Amino acid sequence: CASSPGAFPRGETQYF.

The V and J genes are TRBV4-1 and TRBJ2-3; 11 bases align to TRBD1. The V gene's germline CDR1 is MGHRA and CDR2 YSYEKL. This CDR3 is built from 16 residues. V shed 3 bases and J 6 bases; nucleotides not matched to a gene: 8. CDR3 loop: CASSHFPGQGVDTQYF. The DNA for the CDR3 is TGCGCCAGCAGCCACTTCCCGGGACAGGGGGTTGATACGCAGTATTTT.

The V call is TRBV10-3, the J call TRBJ2-5; 7 bases agree with TRBD1. This CDR3 has 14 amino acids. The ends lost 2 bases at V and 4 bases at J; junction bases unmatched: 4. Germline CDR1 is ENHRY and CDR2 is SYGVKD. The CDR3 reads CAISEATGVETQYF. The CDR3 DNA sequence: TGTGCCATCAGTGAGGCAACAGGGGTAGAGACCCAGTACTTC.

The V and J genes are TRBV14 and TRBJ1-2, with D unresolved. Germline-derived CDR1 and CDR2 are SGHDN and FVKESK. V dropped 0 bases and J dropped 7 bases, with 15 bases sitting between them. The CDR3 is 15 amino acids. The CDR3 spells CASSQELNGVVGYTF. CDR3 bases: TGTGCCAGCAGCCAAGAGTTAAACGGGGTCGTTGGCTACACCTTC.

This clonotype was seen a handful of times. The CDR3 protein is CASSLAGQEYEQYF. The CDR3 bases are TGTGCCAGCAGTTTAGCCGGACAGGAATACGAGCAGTACTTC. V and J are TRBV12-3 or TRBV12-4 and TRBJ2-7, with 7 bases that match TRBD1. The V gene end was trimmed by 0 bases and the J gene end by 4 bases; junction bases not matched to a gene: 3. This CDR3 region has 14 residues.

CDR3 nucleotides: TGTGCCAGCAGCTTAGATTACAGGGGCCCCTACGAGCAGTACTTC. It specifies CASSLDYRGPYEQYF. The chain links TRBV7-8 to TRBJ2-7; 7 bases line up with TRBD1. Germline loops: CDR1 SGHVS, CDR2 FQNEAQ. J gave up 2 bases and V 1 base, and 5 bases lay outside the gene matches. The CDR3 runs to 15 residues.

This rearrangement joins TRBV4-2 to TRBJ1-2; TRBD1 is a possible D gene (5 bases). Germline V lookup: CDR1 LGHNA, CDR2 YNFKEQ. The CDR3 runs 15 residues. The V end lost 0 bases, the J end lost 4 bases, and 12 bases lay between the germline ends. The CDR3 loop reads CASSQDQGRSYGYTF. The CDR3 DNA reads as TGTGCCAGCAGCCAAGATCAGGGAAGGTCCTATGGCTACACCTTC.

The chain carries TRBV7-2 and TRBJ1-4; 8 bases map to TRBD1. V trimming: 7 bases; J trimming: 8 bases; junction bases outside the gene matches: 9. Germline V CDR1 and CDR2: SGHTA, FQGNSA. The CDR3 is 14 amino acids. CDR3: CASTMDRVSEKLFF. The CDR3 bases are TGTGCCAGCACCATGGACAGGGTTTCCGAAAAACTGTTTTTT.

The gene calls are TRBV11-3 and TRBJ2-2; D ambiguous. This CDR3 has 11 residues. Trimming stripped 5 bases from V and 8 bases from J, with 6 bases between. Germline-derived CDR1 and CDR2 are SGHNT and YENEEA. The CDR3 loop reads CASSLQGELFF. The CDR3 region has the DNA TGTGCCAGCAGCCTACAAGGGGAGCTGTTTTTT.

CDR3 coding DNA: TGTGCCAGCAGTTCCCAGGGGGCGTTTTTTGAGCAGTACTTC. Residues: CASSSQGAFFEQYF. The rearrangement uses TRBV27 and TRBJ2-1; 8 nucleotides match TRBD1. The DNA matches TRBJ2-7 better at its end, which makes the J call doubtful. Germline lookup yields CDR1 MNHEY and CDR2 SMNVEV (reference sequence). The CDR3 covers 14 residues.

The chain recombines TRBV2 with TRBJ1-1, with TRBD1 as a possible D gene (5 bases). Germline-derived CDR1 and CDR2 are SNHLY and FYNNEI. CDR3 length: 18 amino acids. Trimming pared 0 bases from V and 1 base from J, leaving 18 bases between. The CDR3 DNA is TGTGCCAGCAGTGAAGCGGGCTTTGGGACCCTAGGGAACACTGAAGCTTTCTTT. It is translated as CASSEAGFGTLGNTEAFF. The variable domain in full, with the rest retrieved from reference TRBV2 and TRBJ1-1, is EPEVTQTPSHQVTQMGQEVILRCVPISNHLYFYWYRQILGQKVEFLVSFYNNEISEKSEIFDDQFSVERPDGSNFTLKIRSTKLEDSAMYFCASSEAGFGTLGNTEAFFGQGTRLTVV.

The chain carries TRBV9 and TRBJ2-3; D perhaps matches TRBD1 (6 bases). V lost 0 bases and J lost 2, with 16 bases in between. The CDR3 consists of 17 residues. CDR1 and CDR2 (germline): SGDLS, YYNGEE. CDR3 region: CASSVDPGHTNTDTQYF. CDR3 sequence (DNA): TGTGCCAGCAGCGTAGATCCGGGACATACAAACACAGATACGCAGTATTTT.

This clonotype came up a few times. This sequence joins TRBV5-1 and TRBJ2-3; TRBD2 matches at 9 bases. V lost 0 bases and J lost 4; bases outside the gene matches: 6. The CDR3 sequence is 16 residues long. Germline loops: CDR1 SGHRS, CDR2 YFSETQ. Here the CDR3 reads CASSLDRREGADTQYF. The CDR3 region has the DNA TGCGCCAGCAGCTTGGATCGGCGGGAGGGCGCAGATACGCAGTATTTT.

In this sample, this clonotype turned up a few times. J is TRBJ2-4 and V is TRBV7-2; D gene uncertain. The DNA end favors TRBJ2-7, so the J call may be wrong. The CDR3 loop spans 14 amino acids. Germline V lookup: CDR1 SGHTA, CDR2 FQGNSA. The CDR3 DNA is TGTGCCAGCAGCTTCGGGCGGAACACCTACGAGCAGTACTTC. Its translation: CASSFGRNTYEQYF.

The V call is TRBV27, the J call TRBJ2-3; 13 nucleotides agree with TRBD2. V shed 4 bases and J 6 bases; nucleotides not matched to a gene: 13. The CDR3 sequence is 18 residues long. The V gene's germline CDR1 is MNHEY and CDR2 SMNVEV (reference sequence). The CDR3 region is CASSSPLLAGGRPDTQYF. The CDR3, as DNA: TGTGCCAGCAGTTCCCCCCTACTAGCGGGAGGGCGGCCCGATACGCAGTATTTT.